This TCR beta chain was documented in a study of T-cell memory formation after mild COVID-19. Across the whole study: Largely donor-specific sequence clusters came from two donors. Regarding the study as a whole: CD4+ contracting clones were found mainly in CM and EM, and CD8+ ones in EMRA. Some clones that responded turned up in pre-infection memory, which suggests that cross-reactive memory joined in.

As for this clonotype: Its antigen is as yet unknown.

TCRdb re-derived calls from the 5' RACE reads in MiXCR, one entry per CDR3 protein. The sample has fewer than 200,000 distinct CDR3 sequences, 18% seen once. Trimming left V 6 bases short and J 1 base short, with 10 bases between. The CDR3 extends over 14 amino acids. Germline V gene data show CDR1 as MNHEY and CDR2 as SVGAGI. The receptor was derived from a man between 18 and 29 years old who had mild COVID-19 (a few samples of this study predate the infection). Cell type and time point are not known. What was sequenced was PBMCs or a T cell subset sorted from them (not recorded which). The rearrangement uses TRBV6-5 and TRBJ1-5; D is unclear. Here the CDR3 DNA reads TGTGCCAGCAGACGCGGAGGGAGCAATCAGCCCCAGCATTTT. Its protein is CASRRGGSNQPQHF.